These 20 T cell receptor beta chains share one sample of origin, sequenced in a study of glioma-infiltrating T cells after dendritic cell vaccination. The assay was immunoSEQ multiplex PCR, and TCRdb's table has in-frame clones only and misses some. Altogether around 87,000 clones are present, 80% to 85% being singletons, with the ten largest covering about 6.8%. Time point: after dendritic cell vaccination, including at tumor progression/relapse. Sequencing used blood, obtained after dendritic cell vaccination. Source of these receptors: a human donor with glioblastoma.

The chain has TRBV5-4 and TRBJ2-3; D may be TRBD1 (5 bases). Germline V gives CDR1 SGHNT, CDR2 YYREEE (reference sequence). Trimming removed 0 bases at V and 3 bases at J, with 14 bases between. This CDR3 comprises 16 residues. CDR3 sequence reads: CASSLAPGITTDTQYF. DNA for the CDR3: TGTGCCAGCAGCTTGGCCCCAGGGATTACAACAGATACGCAGTATTTT.

This clone was detected only once. The chain recombines TRBV7-9 with TRBJ1-6; D possibly corresponds to TRBD1 (6 bases). Trimming stripped 5 bases from V and 5 bases from J, with 13 bases between. The length of the CDR3 is 15 residues. Looked up from germline, CDR1 is SEHNR and CDR2 is FQNEAQ (reference sequence). The CDR3 loop is CASSQIGQHNSPLHF. DNA for the CDR3: TGTGCCAGCAGCCAAATCGGACAGCATAATTCACCCCTCCACTTT.

This clone was counted between two and nine times. The rearrangement joins TRBV4-1 to TRBJ1-1; D possibly corresponds to TRBD1 (5 bases). Germline V lookup: CDR1 MGHRA, CDR2 YSYEKL. The germline V and J ends were trimmed by 3 bases and 2 bases, with 13 bases remaining between them. CDR3 length: 15 residues. In DNA, the CDR3 is TGCGCCAGCAGCCAGGAGGGCCAGGGAAACACTGAAGCTTTCTTT. This sequence encodes CASSQEGQGNTEAFF.

The rearrangement links TRBV7-9 to TRBJ1-2; no firm D call. V lost 2 bases to trimming and J lost 4 bases, with 11 bases between them. Germline loops: CDR1 SEHNR, CDR2 FQNEAQ (reference sequence). The CDR3 runs to 14 residues. The CDR3 DNA reads TGTGCCAGCAGCTTACTGGAGGTCCTCTATGGCTACACCTTC. It is translated as CASSLLEVLYGYTF.

The rearrangement uses TRBV30 and TRBJ1-3, with TRBD1 as a possible D gene (6 bases). The germline V and J ends were trimmed by 5 bases and 3 bases, with 17 bases remaining between them. Germline values: CDR1 GTSNPN, CDR2 SVGIG (reference sequence). CDR3 size: 15 residues. The CDR3, as DNA: TGTGCCTGGTGCCCCTCGGGCAGGGGTGGAAACACCATATATTTT. Translation: CAWCPSGRGGNTIYF.

The genes are TRBV5-1 and TRBJ1-5; D unresolved. The CDR3 runs to 16 residues. CDR1 SGHRS and CDR2 YFSETQ come from the germline V gene. Trimming stripped 0 bases from V and 2 bases from J, with 12 bases between. CDR3: CASSLGQPGGNQPQHF. CDR3 nucleotide sequence: TGCGCCAGCAGCTTGGGGCAGCCCGGGGGCAATCAGCCCCAGCATTTT.

In DNA, the CDR3 is TGTGCCAGCAGCAGCGGGGCATCGGGACAAGCTTACAATGAGCAGTTCTTC. Protein sequence: CASSSGASGQAYNEQFF. This rearrangement joins TRBV7-8 to TRBJ2-1; TRBD2 might be the D (7 bases). Germline V lookup: CDR1 SGHVS, CDR2 FQNEAQ. The CDR3 is made up of 17 amino acids. Trimming took 5 bases from V and 4 from J, leaving 21 bases between them.

Comments on this clone: This CDR3 is also generated by other DNA sequences in the sample. The J gene is TRBJ1-2, the V gene TRBV7-9, with 11 bases matching TRBD1. Germline V CDR1 and CDR2: SEHNR, FQNEAQ (reference sequence). V dropped 4 bases and J dropped 8; count of bases not matched to a gene: 3. The CDR3 extends over 13 amino acids. DNA of the CDR3: TGTGCCAGCAGCTCAGGGACAGGGGGAGGCTACACCTTC. It yields the protein CASSSGTGGGYTF.

For this clone: Other nucleotide sequences in the sample specify the same CDR3. The DNA of the CDR3 is TGCGCCAGCAGCCCGAATGGGGGACAGGGTTACGATGGCTACACCTTC. Translation: CASSPNGGQGYDGYTF. The chain couples TRBV5-1 to TRBJ1-2; 9 bases agree with TRBD1. Trimming at V came to 4 bases and at J to 6 bases, leaving 13 bases not matched to a gene. Germline CDR1 SGHRS, CDR2 YFSETQ. The CDR3 is made up of 16 amino acids. The full variable domain, its missing parts supplied by reference TRBV5-1 and TRBJ1-2, is KAGVTQTPRYLIKTRGQQVTLSCSPISGHRSVSWYQQTPGQGLQFLFEYFSETQRNKGNFPGRFSGRQFSNSRSEMNVSTLELGDSALYLCASSPNGGQGYDGYTFGSGTRLTVV.

This clone has more than one count but fewer than ten. The chain recombines TRBV5-4 with TRBJ2-1; tentative D call: TRBD1 (6 bases). The CDR3 contains 14 residues. Trimming took 3 bases from V and 6 from J, leaving 13 bases between them. Per the germline V gene, CDR1 is SGHNT and CDR2 is YYREEE (reference sequence). The CDR3 protein is CASSSQQGFNEQFF. CDR3 nucleotides: TGTGCCAGCAGCTCCCAACAGGGTTTCAATGAGCAGTTCTTC. Based on the CDR3 plus reference TRBV5-4 and TRBJ2-1, the full variable domain is ETGVTQSPTHLIKTRGQQVTLRCSSQSGHNTVSWYQQALGQGPQFIFQYYREEENGRGNFPPRFSGLQFPNYSSELNVNALELDDSALYLCASSSQQGFNEQFFGPGTRLTVL.

The V call is TRBV7-2, the J call TRBJ2-3; the match to TRBD2 covers 10 bases. CDR1 and CDR2 from the germline V gene are SGHTA and FQGNSA. V shed 0 bases, J shed 1 base, and the junction held 16 bases outside the gene matches. The CDR3 contains 21 residues. The chain's CDR3 is CASSLAARIAGGLTRTDTQYF. The CDR3 DNA sequence: TGTGCCAGCAGCTTAGCGGCGAGAATAGCGGGGGGACTCACTCGCACAGATACGCAGTATTTT.

Concerning this clone: A junction end diverges from the germline sequence, so it may reflect a read error. The J gene is TRBJ1-6, the V gene TRBV5-6, with no clear D. Germline-derived CDR1 and CDR2 are SGHDT and YYEEEE. The CDR3 consists of 16 residues. CDR3 bases: TGTGCCGGCAGCGGTGGGGAGGAGGGCTATAATTCACCCCTCCACTTT. This sequence encodes CAGSGGEEGYNSPLHF.

V usage is TRBV2 and J usage is TRBJ2-1; no reliable D call. This CDR3 region has 12 residues. Per the germline V gene, CDR1 is SNHLY and CDR2 is FYNNEI. V lost 4 bases and J lost 8, with 9 bases in between. CDR3 coding DNA: TGTGCCAGCAGTGTTGGTCCAGATGAGCAGTTCTTC. It encodes CASSVGPDEQFF.

This chain uses TRBV2 with TRBJ1-4; TRBD1 matches at 11 bases. Unmatched junction bases numbered 9, after V lost 4 bases and J lost 11 bases. The germline CDR1 and CDR2 sequences are SNHLY and FYNNEI. The CDR3 length is 15 residues. CDR3 loop: CASSATPGQGGKLFF. CDR3 DNA sequence: TGTGCCAGCAGTGCAACGCCGGGACAGGGGGGGAAACTGTTTTTT.

The sample holds one count of this clone. The genes are TRBV9 and TRBJ1-1; the D is unclear. V lost 4 bases, J lost 1 base, and 11 bases lay in between. Germline V lookup: CDR1 SGDLS, CDR2 YYNGEE. There are 14 residues in the CDR3. CDR3 bases: TGTGCCAGCAGCTTCGGTCCGCAGAACACTGAAGCTTTCTTT. Translated: CASSFGPQNTEAFF.

The rearrangement uses TRBV30 and TRBJ1-1; D uncertain. Trimming pared 4 bases from V and 2 bases from J, leaving 17 bases between. CDR3 size: 15 residues. CDR1 and CDR2 (germline): GTSNPN, SVGIG (reference sequence). This chain's CDR3 is CAWTPGGPFNTEAFF. As DNA, the CDR3 is TGTGCCTGGACCCCGGGAGGGCCGTTTAACACTGAAGCTTTCTTT.

V is TRBV6-1 and J is TRBJ1-5, with a tentative D call TRBD1 (5 bases). Germline CDR1 is MNHNS and CDR2 is SASEGT. V gave up 3 bases and J gave up 6 bases, with 18 bases separating them. The CDR3 extends over 16 amino acids. CDR3 region: CASSDGLGGVGQPQHF. CDR3 DNA: TGTGCCAGCAGTGACGGCCTTGGAGGGGTGGGTCAGCCCCAGCATTTT.

This clone was observed a handful of times. Compared with germline, one end of the junction differs, possibly owing to a read error. The chain links TRBV11-2 to TRBJ2-2; 8 bases map to TRBD1. Germline V gene lookup returns CDR1 SGHAT and CDR2 FQNNGV. The length of the CDR3 is 16 residues. CDR3 in DNA: TGTGCCAGCAGCCAACTCTGGACAGGGAACGCCGGGGAGCTGTTTTTT. Translation gives CASSQLWTGNAGELFF.

This clone was detected only a few times. The rearrangement links TRBV5-6 to TRBJ2-1, with D perhaps TRBD1 (6 bases). This CDR3 is built from 17 residues. V lost 6 bases and J 5 bases, leaving 24 bases between the germline ends. In germline, CDR1 is SGHDT, CDR2 YYEEEE. CDR3 DNA sequence: TGTGCCAGCATCCGAACCAAAAGAGGCAGGGGAAACAATGAGCAGTTCTTC. Translation: CASIRTKRGRGNNEQFF. Filled out from reference TRBV5-6 and TRBJ2-1, the complete variable domain reads DAGVTQSPTHLIKTRGQQVTLRCSPKSGHDTVSWYQQALGQGPQFIFQYYEEEERQRGNFPDRFSGHQFPNYSSELNVNALLLGDSALYLCASIRTKRGRGNNEQFFGPGTRLTVL.

This clone was detected only once. V is TRBV10-3 and J is TRBJ1-2, with 8 bases identical to TRBD1. This CDR3 is built from 15 residues. V was pared by 0 bases and J by 8 bases, with 8 bases of the junction left unmatched. CDR1 is ENHRY and CDR2 is SYGVKD in the germline V gene. DNA for the CDR3: TGTGCCATCAGTGAGTCCCGGGACAGGACGAAAGGCTACACCTTC. Protein: CAISESRDRTKGYTF.